This T cell receptor (beta chain) came from a study of T-cell reconstitution after alpha-beta-depleted transplantation in children. Study findings and constraints: After one year, T-cell counts and TCRbeta diversity mostly came from new T cells. Two months or so post-transplant, alpha-beta T cells reportedly derived from several hundred expanded graft clones.

Germline assignment: CDR1 MGHRA and CDR2 YSYEKL. V was clipped by 1 base and J by 6 bases, with 18 bases between them. This CDR3 has 16 residues. The table lists this clonotype with many counts. The antigen remains undetermined. The library targeted TCRbeta and was prepared with unique molecular identifiers. Via MiXCR, TCRdb re-called the PCR reads, giving one row per CDR3 protein. The repertoire holds roughly 45,000 distinct CDR3 sequences, with around 8.8% as singletons. The chain carries TRBV4-1 and TRBJ1-1; D gene unclear. Sequences were derived from PBMCs, mostly from graft donor cells, sampled 60 days after TCRalphabeta/CD19-depleted stem cell transplant. The receptor was derived from a male patient aged 2 to 10 who had a stem cell transplant for chronic granulomatous disease, so the T cells may come from the graft donor. This CDR3 is CASSQAPVWANAEAFF. The DNA for the CDR3 is TGCGCCAGCAGCCAAGCCCCAGTCTGGGCTAACGCTGAAGCTTTCTTT.